The 20 T cell receptor beta chains in this list originate from one sample, sequenced in a study of metastatic and nonmetastatic thyroid tumors. TCRdb recomputed clones from the PCR reads via MiXCR. The sample lists about 32,000 clones; about 19% were seen once. No treatment of any kind had been given to any patient before thyroid surgery. Sequenced sample: blood. The receptor source for this set is a female donor with papillary thyroid cancer or a benign thyroid nodule (not recorded which). Some clones in this sample may be carry-over from other donors' samples.

This clone was seen only once. A read error may produce the germline difference seen at one junction end. The chain has TRBV7-7 and TRBJ2-3; the match to TRBD2 covers 14 bases. Germline CDR1 SSHAT, CDR2 FNYEAQ (reference sequence). This CDR3 has 14 amino acids. CDR3 region: CASSSGLAGDTKYF. The CDR3 DNA reads TGTGCTAGCAGCTCGGGACTAGCGGGAGATACGAAGTATTTT. Using reference TRBV7-7 and TRBJ2-3 for the parts outside the CDR3, the full variable domain is GAGVSQSPRYKVTKRGQDVTLRCDPISSHATLYWYQQALGQGPEFLTYFNYEAQPDKSGLPSDRFSAERPEGSISTLTIQRTEQRDSAMYRCASSSGLAGDTKYFGPGTRLTVL.

This clone was recorded many times. The chain carries TRBV11-1 and TRBJ2-3, with 8 bases that match TRBD2. V lost 1 base and J lost 3; bases outside the gene matches: 6. The CDR3 is 16 residues long. Germline V gene data show CDR1 as SGHAT and CDR2 as FQDESV (reference sequence). As DNA, the CDR3 is TGTGCCAGCAGCTTAGGGGCTCGGGGGGGAACAGATACGCAGTATTTT. It yields the protein CASSLGARGGTDTQYF.

This clone was recorded many times. The chain links TRBV6-1 to TRBJ1-4; TRBD1 aligns across 11 bases. The CDR3 loop spans 16 amino acids. Germline lookup yields CDR1 MNHNS and CDR2 SASEGT. Trimming took 1 base from V and 8 from J; bases not matched to a gene: 6. In DNA, the CDR3 is TGTGCCAGCAGTGAAGGCCCCGGGACAGGGGGGGAAAAACTGTTTTTT. Translating gives CASSEGPGTGGEKLFF.

The chain recombines TRBV7-2 with TRBJ2-1, with 7 bases aligning to TRBD1. V dropped 0 bases and J dropped 9; count of bases not matched to a gene: 14. This CDR3 is 17 amino acids long. CDR1 is SGHTA, CDR2 FQGNSA, per germline. In DNA form, the CDR3 reads TGTGCCAGCAGCTTAGCCAGTCGAGTAAATCAGGGGGTTGAGCAGTTCTTC. It translates to CASSLASRVNQGVEQFF.

This clone was counted at least ten times. The chain uses TRBV6-1 and TRBJ1-4, with D possibly TRBD1 on 5 matching bases. V lost 5 bases to trimming and J lost 7 bases, with 17 bases between them. Germline V gives CDR1 MNHNS, CDR2 SASEGT. This CDR3 is built from 15 residues. For the CDR3, the DNA is TGTGCCAGCAGTTCGGGCGGGACCGGAGGTGAAAAACTGTTTTTT. Amino acids: CASSSGGTGGEKLFF.

The rearrangement uses TRBV19 and TRBJ1-1; the D is unclear. V gave up 10 bases and J gave up 2 bases, with 20 bases separating them. There are 15 residues in the CDR3. Germline V gene sequence: CDR1 LNHDA, CDR2 SQIVND (reference sequence). The CDR3 sequence is CATAPVSRFNTEAFF. In nucleotides, the CDR3 is TGTGCCACCGCCCCGGTCTCCCGATTTAACACTGAAGCTTTCTTT.

The chain is built from TRBV19 and TRBJ2-3; 12 positions agree with TRBD2. The V and J ends lost 4 bases and 8 bases, in that order; junction bases with no gene match: 10. Germline V lookup: CDR1 LNHDA, CDR2 SQIVND (reference sequence). The CDR3 covers 16 residues. CDR3 in amino acids: CASSTDGLAGQVTQYF. The CDR3 bases are TGTGCCAGTAGTACTGACGGACTAGCGGGGCAGGTTACGCAGTATTTT.

In regard to this clone: A much more abundant neighbour one base away suggests this may be a read error. The chain links TRBV11-2 to TRBJ2-7; perhaps TRBD2 as D (6 bases). The CDR3 spans 11 residues. The germline gives CDR1 SGHAT, CDR2 FQNNGV. The CDR3 protein is CASSLSSERYF. CDR3 in DNA: TGTGCCAGCAGCCTATCTAGCGAGCGGTACTTC. The full variable domain, rest sourced from reference TRBV11-2 and TRBJ2-7, is EAGVAQSPRYKIIEKRQSVAFWCNPISGHATLYWYQQILGQGPKLLIQFQNNGVVDDSQLPKDRFSAERLKGVDSTLKIQPAKLEDSAVYLCASSLSSERYFGPGTRLTVT.

The V and J genes are TRBV7-2 and TRBJ2-5; 11 nucleotides align to TRBD2. The CDR3 extends over 15 amino acids. Germline trimming cut 6 bases from V and 3 bases from J; bases unmatched to any gene: 6. CDR1 is SGHTA, CDR2 FQGNSA, per germline. CDR3 in amino acids: CASRSALAGEETQYF. In DNA, the CDR3 is TGTGCCAGCAGGTCGGCACTAGCGGGAGAAGAGACCCAGTACTTC.

This clone occurred many times. The chain employs TRBV5-4 and TRBJ1-5; D is unclear. Germline V gives CDR1 SGHNT, CDR2 YYREEE (reference sequence). This CDR3 is 17 amino acids long. With 0 bases removed from V and 2 bases from J, the gap between germline ends came to 15 bases. The CDR3 DNA reads TGTGCCAGCAGCTTGGCATTAGATACCGGGGGCAATCAGCCCCAGCATTTT. Residues: CASSLALDTGGNQPQHF.

This clone was observed many times. The chain uses TRBV5-1 and TRBJ1-2; D gene unclear. Germline loops: CDR1 SGHRS, CDR2 YFSETQ. Trimming took off 4 bases at V and 2 bases at J, with 9 bases between the two ends. CDR3 length: 13 residues. The CDR3 protein is CASSREGNYGYTF. CDR3 in DNA: TGCGCCAGCAGCCGGGAAGGGAACTATGGCTACACCTTC.

In its sample, this clone was seen many times. The chain is built from TRBV10-3 and TRBJ2-2; D remains unclear. Germline V gives CDR1 ENHRY, CDR2 SYGVKD. The CDR3 runs 12 residues. V dropped 6 bases and J dropped 1 base, with 3 bases sitting between them. As DNA, the CDR3 is TGTGCCATCAGGGAGAACACCGGGGAGCTGTTTTTT. This sequence encodes CAIRENTGELFF.

This clone was detected ten times or more. This chain uses TRBV12-3 or TRBV12-4 with TRBJ2-7; 11 bases agree with TRBD1. The CDR3 totals 14 residues. The ends lost 6 bases at V and 6 bases at J; junction bases unmatched: 7. The CDR3 DNA follows: TGTGCCAGCAGCCGGACAGGGGGCCTGGGCGAGCAGTACTTC. Amino acid sequence: CASSRTGGLGEQYF.

This clone was picked up many times. The rearrangement uses TRBV19 and TRBJ1-5, with 8 bases identical to TRBD1. This CDR3 has 16 amino acids. Germline loops: CDR1 LNHDA, CDR2 SQIVND (reference sequence). Losses at the gene ends were 10 bases for V and 1 base for J; bases not matched to a gene: 12. CDR3 nucleotide sequence: TGTGCCACACTACCCACAGGGGGTTTAAGCAATCAGCCCCAGCATTTT. This gives the protein CATLPTGGLSNQPQHF.

Many counts were recorded for this clone. The V and J genes are TRBV2 and TRBJ2-3, with D hard to call. Germline V CDR1 and CDR2: SNHLY, FYNNEI. With 3 bases removed from V and 3 bases from J, the gap between germline ends came to 7 bases. This CDR3 comprises 13 residues. Here the CDR3 reads CASSEPGTDTQYF. CDR3 in DNA: TGTGCCAGCAGTGAGCCCGGGACAGATACGCAGTATTTT. Combining the CDR3 with reference TRBV2 and TRBJ2-3 gives the whole variable domain EPEVTQTPSHQVTQMGQEVILRCVPISNHLYFYWYRQILGQKVEFLVSFYNNEISEKSEIFDDQFSVERPDGSNFTLKIRSTKLEDSAMYFCASSEPGTDTQYFGPGTRLTVL.

This clone was observed at least ten times. The chain joins TRBV5-1 to TRBJ1-4; 7 bases map to TRBD1. The CDR3 is 17 residues long. Germline loops: CDR1 SGHRS, CDR2 YFSETQ. J lost 2 bases, V lost 2 bases, and 9 bases had no gene match. The CDR3 protein is CASSFPTGSTTNEKLFF. Here the CDR3 DNA reads TGCGCCAGCAGCTTCCCGACAGGGAGTACTACTAATGAAAAACTGTTTTTT.

This clone was observed many times. The V gene is TRBV19, the J gene TRBJ2-1, with 8 nucleotides matching TRBD2. Germline CDR1 LNHDA, CDR2 SQIVND (reference sequence). V was pared by 3 bases and J by 0 bases, with 13 bases of the junction left unmatched. This CDR3 spans 19 amino acids. The CDR3, as DNA: TGTGCCAGTAGTATGGGGCTAGGCGGCGGGGGGAGCTCCTACAATGAGCAGTTCTTC. Protein product: CASSMGLGGGGSSYNEQFF.

This chain connects TRBV11-2 to TRBJ2-7; D possibly corresponds to TRBD2 (5 bases). This CDR3 has 14 amino acids. Trimming removed 2 bases from V and 4 bases from J, with 12 bases in between. Germline CDR1 SGHAT, CDR2 FQNNGV. CDR3: CASSLTEGRYEQYF. DNA for the CDR3: TGTGCCAGCAGCTTAACCGAGGGCAGGTACGAGCAGTACTTC.

This clone occurred a few times. An end of the junction does not agree with germline; a read error may underlie this. The V call is TRBV6-1, the J call TRBJ2-3; D is possibly TRBD2 (5 bases). This CDR3 is built from 14 residues. Germline V gene sequence: CDR1 MNHNS, CDR2 SASEGT. The CDR3 nucleotides read TGTGCCAGCAGGGAAGGGCTAGCCACAGATACGCAGTATTTT. As protein: CASREGLATDTQYF.

In this sample, this clone turned up many times. This sequence joins TRBV7-3 and TRBJ2-6; D is uncertain. V shed 2 bases and J shed 0 bases, with 5 bases lying between them. Per germline, CDR1 SGHTA and CDR2 FQGTGA. This CDR3 comprises 15 residues. In DNA form, the CDR3 reads TGTGCCAGCAGCTTATGGGGCTCTGGGGCCAACGTCCTGACTTTC. Protein product: CASSLWGSGANVLTF.